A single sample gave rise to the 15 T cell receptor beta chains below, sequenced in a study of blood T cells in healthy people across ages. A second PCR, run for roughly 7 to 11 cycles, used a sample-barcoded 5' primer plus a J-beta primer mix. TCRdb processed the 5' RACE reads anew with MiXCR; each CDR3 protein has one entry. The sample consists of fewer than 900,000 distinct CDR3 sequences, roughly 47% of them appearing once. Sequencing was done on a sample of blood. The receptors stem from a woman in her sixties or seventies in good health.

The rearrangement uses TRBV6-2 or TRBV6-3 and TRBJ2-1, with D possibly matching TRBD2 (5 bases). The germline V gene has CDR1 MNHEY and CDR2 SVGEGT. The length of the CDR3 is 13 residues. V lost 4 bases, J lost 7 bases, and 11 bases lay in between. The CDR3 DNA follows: TGTGCCAGCAGTTCCCTGTCGGGGAATGAGCAGTTCTTC. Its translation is CASSSLSGNEQFF.

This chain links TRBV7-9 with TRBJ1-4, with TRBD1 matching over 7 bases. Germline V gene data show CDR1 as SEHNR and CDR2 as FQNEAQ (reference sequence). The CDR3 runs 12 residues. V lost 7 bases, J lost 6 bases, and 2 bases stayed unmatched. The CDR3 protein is CASTDRDEKLFF. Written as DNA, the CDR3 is TGTGCCAGCACCGACAGGGATGAAAAACTGTTTTTT.

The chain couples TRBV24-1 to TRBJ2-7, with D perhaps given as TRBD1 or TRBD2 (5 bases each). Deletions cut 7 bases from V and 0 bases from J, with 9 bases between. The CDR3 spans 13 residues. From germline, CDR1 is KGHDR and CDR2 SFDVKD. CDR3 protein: CATSRDHSYEQYF. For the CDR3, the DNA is TGTGCCACCAGCCGGGACCACTCCTACGAGCAGTACTTC.

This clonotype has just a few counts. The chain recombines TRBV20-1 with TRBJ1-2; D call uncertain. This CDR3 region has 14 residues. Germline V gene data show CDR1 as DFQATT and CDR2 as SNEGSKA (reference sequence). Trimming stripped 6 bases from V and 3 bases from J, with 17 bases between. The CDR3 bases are TGCAGTGCCCCTGATCCGGGAACTCACTATGGCTACACCTTC. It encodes CSAPDPGTHYGYTF.

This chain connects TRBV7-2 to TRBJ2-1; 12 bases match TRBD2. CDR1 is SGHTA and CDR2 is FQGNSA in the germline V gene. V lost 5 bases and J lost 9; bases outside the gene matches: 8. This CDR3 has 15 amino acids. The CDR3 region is CASSEAGLAGGEQFF. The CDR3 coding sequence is TGTGCCAGCAGCGAAGCGGGACTAGCGGGTGGTGAGCAGTTCTTC.

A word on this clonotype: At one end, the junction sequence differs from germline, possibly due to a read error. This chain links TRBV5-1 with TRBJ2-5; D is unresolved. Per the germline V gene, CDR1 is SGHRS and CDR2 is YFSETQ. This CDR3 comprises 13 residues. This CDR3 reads CANSHQEKETQYF. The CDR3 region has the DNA TGCGCCAACAGCCATCAGGAGAAAGAGACCCAGTACTTC.

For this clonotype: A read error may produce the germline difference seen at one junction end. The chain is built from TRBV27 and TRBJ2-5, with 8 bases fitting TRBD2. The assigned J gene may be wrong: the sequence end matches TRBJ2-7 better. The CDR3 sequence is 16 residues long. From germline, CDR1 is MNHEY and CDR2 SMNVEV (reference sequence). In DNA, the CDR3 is TGTGCCAGTAGTTTACAAGAGCGGGAGATCCTCTACGAGCAGTACTTC. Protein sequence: CASSLQEREILYEQYF.

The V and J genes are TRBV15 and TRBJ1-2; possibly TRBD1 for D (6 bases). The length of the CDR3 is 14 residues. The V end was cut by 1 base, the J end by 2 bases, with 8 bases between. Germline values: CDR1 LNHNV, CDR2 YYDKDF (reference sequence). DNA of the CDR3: TGTGCCACCAGCAGAGGACAGGAGAACTATGGCTACACCTTC. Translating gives CATSRGQENYGYTF.

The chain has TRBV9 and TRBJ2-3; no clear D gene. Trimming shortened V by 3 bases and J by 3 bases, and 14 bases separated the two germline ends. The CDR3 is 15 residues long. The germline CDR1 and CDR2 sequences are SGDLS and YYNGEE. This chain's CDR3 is CASSDSQRLTDTQYF. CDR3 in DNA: TGTGCCAGCAGCGATAGCCAACGGCTAACAGATACGCAGTATTTT.

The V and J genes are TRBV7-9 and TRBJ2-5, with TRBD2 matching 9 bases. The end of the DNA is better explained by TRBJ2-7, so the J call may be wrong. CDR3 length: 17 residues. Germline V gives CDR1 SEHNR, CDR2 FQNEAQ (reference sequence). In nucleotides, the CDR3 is TGTGCCAGCAGCTTAACTAGCGGGCCATCTTCCACCTACGAGCAGTACTTC. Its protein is CASSLTSGPSSTYEQYF.

Here the CDR3 DNA reads TGCAGCGCCTTCAAGGGGGAGACCCAGTACTTC. Protein: CSAFKGETQYF. The chain combines TRBV29-1 with TRBJ2-5; maybe TRBD1 (5 bases). Germline lookup yields CDR1 SQVTM and CDR2 ANQGSEA. There are 11 residues in the CDR3. V was shortened by 7 bases and J by 5 bases, with 11 bases between the two germline ends.

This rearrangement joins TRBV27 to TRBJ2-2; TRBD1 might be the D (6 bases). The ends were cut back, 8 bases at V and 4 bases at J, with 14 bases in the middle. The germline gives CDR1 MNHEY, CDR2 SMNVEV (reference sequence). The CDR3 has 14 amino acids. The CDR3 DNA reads TGTGCCAGCGGGGGCACGCTCCCCACCGGGGAGCTGTTTTTT. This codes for CASGGTLPTGELFF.

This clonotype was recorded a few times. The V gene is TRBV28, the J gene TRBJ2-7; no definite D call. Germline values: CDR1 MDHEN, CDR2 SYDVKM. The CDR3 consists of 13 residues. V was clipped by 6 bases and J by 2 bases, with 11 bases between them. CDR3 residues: CASRWALTYEQYF. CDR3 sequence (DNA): TGTGCCAGCAGATGGGCCCTAACCTACGAGCAGTACTTC.

CDR3 region: CSARDRSSYTEQYF. CDR3 DNA: TGCAGTGCTAGGGACAGGTCCTCCTACACTGAGCAGTACTTC. V gene TRBV20-1 combines with J gene TRBJ2-5; 7 nucleotides align to TRBD1. Germline loops: CDR1 DFQATT, CDR2 SNEGSKA (reference sequence). After removal of 3 bases from V and 11 bases from J, the junction contained 15 bases not matched to a gene. The CDR3 has 14 residues.

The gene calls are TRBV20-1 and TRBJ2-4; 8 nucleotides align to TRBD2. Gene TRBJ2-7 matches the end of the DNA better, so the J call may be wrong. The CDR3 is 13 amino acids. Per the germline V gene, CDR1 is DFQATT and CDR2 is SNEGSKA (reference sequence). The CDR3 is CSASPSGSDEQYF. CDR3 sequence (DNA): TGCAGTGCTAGCCCCAGCGGGAGTGACGAGCAGTACTTC.